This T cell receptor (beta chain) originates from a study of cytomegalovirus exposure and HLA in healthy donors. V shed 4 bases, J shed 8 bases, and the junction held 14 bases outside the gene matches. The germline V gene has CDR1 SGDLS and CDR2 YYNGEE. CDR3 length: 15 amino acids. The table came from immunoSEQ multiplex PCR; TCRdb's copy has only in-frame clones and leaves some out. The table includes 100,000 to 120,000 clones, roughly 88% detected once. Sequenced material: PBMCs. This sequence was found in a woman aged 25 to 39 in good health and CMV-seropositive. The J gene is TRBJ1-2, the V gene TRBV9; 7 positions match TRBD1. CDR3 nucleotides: TGTGCCAGCAGCTCCTGGTTGGGGACAGAGAGAGGCTACACCTTC. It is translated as CASSSWLGTERGYTF. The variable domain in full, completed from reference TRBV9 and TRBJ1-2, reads DSGVTQTPKHLITATGQRVTLRCSPRSGDLSVYWYQQSLDQGLQFLIQYYNGEERAKGNILERFSAQQFPDLHSELNLSSLELGDSALYFCASSSWLGTERGYTFGSGTRLTVV.